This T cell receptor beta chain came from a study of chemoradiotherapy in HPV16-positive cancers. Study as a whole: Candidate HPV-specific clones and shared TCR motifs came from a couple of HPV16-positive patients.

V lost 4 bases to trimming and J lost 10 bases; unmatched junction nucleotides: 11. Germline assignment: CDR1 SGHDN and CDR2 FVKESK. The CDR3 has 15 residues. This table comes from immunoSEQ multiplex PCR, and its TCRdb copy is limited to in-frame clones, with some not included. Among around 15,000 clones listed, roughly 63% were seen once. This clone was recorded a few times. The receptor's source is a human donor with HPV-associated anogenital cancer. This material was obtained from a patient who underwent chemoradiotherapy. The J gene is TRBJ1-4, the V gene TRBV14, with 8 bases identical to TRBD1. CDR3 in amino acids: CASSPRTGKAGKLFF. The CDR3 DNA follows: TGTGCCAGCAGCCCCCGGACAGGGAAAGCGGGAAAACTGTTTTTT.